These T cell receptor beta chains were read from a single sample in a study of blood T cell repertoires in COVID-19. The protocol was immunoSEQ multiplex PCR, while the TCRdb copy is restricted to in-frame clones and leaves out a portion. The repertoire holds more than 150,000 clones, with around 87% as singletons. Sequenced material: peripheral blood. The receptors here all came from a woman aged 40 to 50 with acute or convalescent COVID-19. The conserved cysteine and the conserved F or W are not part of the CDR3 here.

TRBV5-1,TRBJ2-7,ASSLGQGAYEQY
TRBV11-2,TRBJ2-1,ASRLAGGTNEQF
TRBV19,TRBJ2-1,ASSILVTSGKSYNEQF
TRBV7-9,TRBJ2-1,ASLAGTNNEQF
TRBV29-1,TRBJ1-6,SVREQGATSPLH
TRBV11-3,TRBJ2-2,ASSNFLGLAGANTGELF
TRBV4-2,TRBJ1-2,ASSQEEGVVHYGYT
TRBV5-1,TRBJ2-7,ASSLAGGTYEQY
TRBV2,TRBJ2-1,ASSWTSGGSYNEQF
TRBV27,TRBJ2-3,ASSPTSGRGTDTQY
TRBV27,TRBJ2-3,ASRNYPGSPDTQY
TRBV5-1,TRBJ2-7,ASSLSQQGTNEQY